These 17 T cell receptor beta chains originate from one sample sequenced in a study of T cell repertoires in cytomegalovirus infection. TCRdb re-called the reads with MiXCR, one entry per CDR3 protein. The profile shows about 450,000 distinct CDR3 sequences, about a third of them singletons. Input material: PBMCs. The receptors stem from a human donor in good health (CMV status not recorded). Some clones in this sample may be carry-over from other donors' samples.

The chain couples TRBV19 to TRBJ2-7; 9 nucleotides align to TRBD1. Germline V CDR1 and CDR2: LNHDA, SQIVND (reference sequence). The CDR3 contains 17 residues. J lost 1 base, V lost 3 bases, and 10 bases had no gene match. This CDR3 is CASSILPGQGASYEQYF. In nucleotides, the CDR3 is TGTGCCAGTAGTATCTTACCGGGACAGGGTGCATCCTACGAGCAGTACTTC.

Concerning this clonotype itself: A junction end diverges from the germline sequence, so it may reflect a read error. The chain links TRBV27 to TRBJ2-7; no clear D. Germline V gene data show CDR1 as MNHEY and CDR2 as SMNVEV (reference sequence). The CDR3 runs 14 residues. The CDR3: CAISDDVSSYEQYF. CDR3 DNA: TGTGCCATCAGTGACGACGTGAGCTCCTACGAGCAGTACTTC.

With respect to this clonotype: A much larger clone sits a single nucleotide away, making a read error possible. The chain joins TRBV6-2 or TRBV6-3 to TRBJ1-2; D unclear. Per germline, CDR1 MNHEY and CDR2 SVGEGT. This CDR3 contains 16 residues. DNA of the CDR3: TGTGCCCGCAGTGAGAGAAGGGCCGTGCCTAACTATGGCTACACCTTC. Translated, it gives CARSERRAVPNYGYTF.

Only a few counts were recorded for this clonotype. The chain uses TRBV12-3 or TRBV12-4 and TRBJ2-2; TRBD1 might be the D (5 bases). The CDR3 is 12 amino acids. V was cut by 5 bases and J by 6 bases, with 7 bases left in between. The CDR3 loop reads CASSGAAGELFF. The CDR3 DNA is TGTGCCAGCAGTGGGGCGGCCGGGGAGCTGTTTTTT.

This chain joins TRBV5-4 and TRBJ2-6; D unresolved. V was pared by 2 bases and J by 0 bases, with 9 bases between. Germline CDR1 SGHNT, CDR2 YYREEE (reference sequence). The CDR3 consists of 16 residues. The CDR3 loop reads CASSFRQVSGANVLTF. The CDR3 region has the DNA TGTGCCAGCAGCTTTCGGCAGGTCTCTGGGGCCAACGTCCTGACTTTC.

J is TRBJ2-5 and V is TRBV4-3; the D call may be TRBD1 or TRBD2 (5 bases each). The CDR3 sequence is 16 residues long. V was shortened by 1 base and J by 4 bases, with 16 bases between the two germline ends. Germline CDR1 and CDR2: LGHNA and YSLEER. CDR3 residues: CASSQGPGPSPETQYF. The CDR3 DNA reads as TGCGCCAGCAGCCAAGGGCCGGGACCCTCACCAGAGACCCAGTACTTC.

The chain employs TRBV29-1 and TRBJ2-3; 9 bases are a match to TRBD2. CDR1 and CDR2 from the germline V gene are SQVTM and ANQGSEA. The junction had 11 bases not matched to a gene; V was cut back by 7 bases and J by 0 bases. The CDR3 has 16 amino acids. CDR3 region: CSARATSGTSTDTQYF. Here the CDR3 DNA reads TGCAGCGCCCGAGCGACTAGCGGAACTAGCACAGATACGCAGTATTTT.

A few counts support this clonotype. CDR3 sequence (DNA): TGTGCCAGCAGCCAGACTAGCGGAATCTACGAGCAGTACTTC. Translated: CASSQTSGIYEQYF. J is TRBJ2-7 and V is TRBV11-2; 9 bases fit TRBD2. Germline CDR1 and CDR2: SGHAT and FQNNGV. With V trimmed by 5 bases and J by 3 bases, 5 bases remained unmatched. The CDR3 consists of 14 residues.

There are a few counts of this clonotype. The chain links TRBV7-9 to TRBJ1-5, with D perhaps TRBD1 (5 bases). CDR1 and CDR2 from the germline V gene are SEHNR and FQNEAQ (reference sequence). V was trimmed by 4 bases and J by 9 bases, leaving 13 bases between them. There are 13 residues in the CDR3. This chain's CDR3 is CASSSQGGGPQHF. CDR3 nucleotides: TGTGCCAGCAGCTCCCAGGGAGGAGGGCCCCAGCATTTT.

This clonotype has only a few counts. V and J are TRBV23-1 and TRBJ1-5; D is ambiguous. TRBV23-1 is an open reading frame whose function is uncertain. The V end was cut by 0 bases, the J end by 4 bases, with 16 bases between. The CDR3 length is 17 residues. The CDR3 reads CASSQSKSTGRNQPQHF. The CDR3 coding sequence is TGCGCCAGCAGTCAATCAAAGTCGACGGGTCGAAATCAGCCCCAGCATTTT.

This clonotype was counted ten times or more. The chain carries TRBV7-8 and TRBJ1-5, with D possibly being TRBD1 (5 bases). Germline V gene data show CDR1 as SGHVS and CDR2 as FQNEAQ. V dropped 2 bases and J dropped 3 bases, with 14 bases sitting between them. The CDR3 is made up of 16 amino acids. CDR3 sequence (DNA): TGTGCCAGCAGCTTATCAGGGCGTACGATCAATCAGCCCCAGCATTTT. Protein product: CASSLSGRTINQPQHF.

This clonotype was counted only a few times. The genes are TRBV10-3 and TRBJ2-7; D gene unclear. The CDR3 consists of 13 residues. The V and J ends lost 0 bases and 7 bases respectively, with 10 bases between them. Germline V lookup: CDR1 ENHRY, CDR2 SYGVKD. The CDR3 spells CAISESASGEQYF. DNA for the CDR3: TGTGCCATCAGTGAGTCAGCCTCCGGAGAGCAGTACTTC.

The chain combines TRBV11-2 with TRBJ1-1; a possible D gene is TRBD1 (5 bases). Trimming took off 2 bases at V and 5 bases at J, with 15 bases between the two ends. Germline CDR1 and CDR2: SGHAT and FQNNGV. This CDR3 has 15 amino acids. In nucleotides, the CDR3 is TGTGCCAGCAGCTTAATGGTGGCTGGGGGGACTGAAGCTTTCTTT. Its translation is CASSLMVAGGTEAFF. The full variable domain, rest sourced from reference TRBV11-2 and TRBJ1-1, is EAGVAQSPRYKIIEKRQSVAFWCNPISGHATLYWYQQILGQGPKLLIQFQNNGVVDDSQLPKDRFSAERLKGVDSTLKIQPAKLEDSAVYLCASSLMVAGGTEAFFGQGTRLTVV.

The chain uses TRBV2 and TRBJ2-5; either TRBD1 or TRBD2 may fit D (5 bases each). Germline CDR1 reads SNHLY; CDR2 reads FYNNEI. The V gene lost 6 bases and the J gene lost 3 bases, with 17 bases spanning the gap. The CDR3 has 15 amino acids. The CDR3 protein is CASRPGRGPKETQYF. The CDR3 DNA reads TGTGCCAGCAGGCCGGGACGGGGACCGAAAGAGACCCAGTACTTC.

This clonotype was recorded at least ten times. J is TRBJ2-7 and V is TRBV28; 9 nucleotides align to TRBD1. The CDR3 loop spans 11 amino acids. Looked up from germline, CDR1 is MDHEN and CDR2 is SYDVKM. The V gene end was trimmed by 5 bases and the J gene end by 11 bases; junction bases not matched to a gene: 4. Written as DNA, the CDR3 is TGTGCCAGCAGTGGAACAGGGGGCAAGTACTTC. This encodes CASSGTGGKYF.

This clonotype was seen ten or more times. The rearrangement joins TRBV6-2 or TRBV6-3 to TRBJ2-3, with 10 positions matching TRBD2. V shed 5 bases, J shed 5 bases, and the junction held 7 bases outside the gene matches. The CDR3 sequence is 15 residues long. The germline gives CDR1 MNHEY, CDR2 SVGEGT. CDR3 amino acids: CASSQRGGPKDTQYF. CDR3 bases: TGTGCCAGCAGTCAGCGGGGGGGGCCGAAAGATACGCAGTATTTT.

The chain has TRBV12-3 or TRBV12-4 and TRBJ2-1, with 12 nucleotides matching TRBD2. The CDR3 contains 14 residues. Losses at the gene ends were 5 bases for V and 9 bases for J; bases not matched to a gene: 5. CDR3 in amino acids: CASSPSGGAGEQFF. CDR3 sequence (DNA): TGTGCCAGCAGTCCTAGCGGGGGGGCCGGTGAGCAGTTCTTC.